These 2 T cell receptor beta chains were all obtained from the same sample, sequenced in a study of pediatric ulcerative colitis. Clones were sequenced by immunoSEQ multiplex PCR, and TCRdb holds only the in-frame ones, with some missing. This sample yields about 60,000 clones, of which around 87% are seen a single time; about 1.5% belongs to the top ten. Source material: blood. All receptors come from a boy aged 10-17 years who was a control in a study of pediatric ulcerative colitis.

V gene TRBV5-1 combines with J gene TRBJ2-5; the match to TRBD1 covers 7 bases. The CDR3 loop spans 15 amino acids. The junction had 12 bases not matched to a gene; V was cut back by 5 bases and J by 5 bases. Germline CDR1 SGHRS, CDR2 YFSETQ. CDR3 sequence: CASSNRQGGVETQYF. The CDR3 DNA reads as TGCGCCAGCAGTAACCGACAGGGTGGAGTGGAGACCCAGTACTTC.

The gene calls are TRBV19 and TRBJ2-7, with TRBD1 matching over 11 bases. V trimming: 5 bases; J trimming: 8 bases; junction bases outside the gene matches: 11. This CDR3 contains 15 residues. CDR1 and CDR2 from the germline V gene are LNHDA and SQIVND (reference sequence). The CDR3 nucleotides are TGTGCCAGTAGTCCCGGGGGACAGGGGGTTTTCAAGCAGTACTTC. It encodes CASSPGGQGVFKQYF. Full variable domain (missing parts from reference TRBV19 and TRBJ2-7): DGGITQSPKYLFRKEGQNVTLSCEQNLNHDAMYWYRQDPGQGLRLIYYSQIVNDFQKGDIAEGYSVSREKKESFPLTVTSAQKNPTAFYLCASSPGGQGVFKQYFGPGTRLTVT.